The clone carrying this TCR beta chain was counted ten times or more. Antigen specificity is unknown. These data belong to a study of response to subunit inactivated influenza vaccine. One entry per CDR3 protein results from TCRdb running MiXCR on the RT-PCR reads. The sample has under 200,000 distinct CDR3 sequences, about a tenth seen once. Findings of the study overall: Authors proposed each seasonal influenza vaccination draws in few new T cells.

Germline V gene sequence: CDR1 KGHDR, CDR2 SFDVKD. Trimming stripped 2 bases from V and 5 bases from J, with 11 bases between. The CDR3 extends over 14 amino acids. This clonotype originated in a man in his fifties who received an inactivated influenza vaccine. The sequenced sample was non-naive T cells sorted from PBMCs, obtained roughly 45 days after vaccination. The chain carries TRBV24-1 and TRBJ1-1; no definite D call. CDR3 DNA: TGTGCCACCAGTGATTCGTTCACTGGGACTGAAGCTTTCTTT. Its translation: CATSDSFTGTEAFF.